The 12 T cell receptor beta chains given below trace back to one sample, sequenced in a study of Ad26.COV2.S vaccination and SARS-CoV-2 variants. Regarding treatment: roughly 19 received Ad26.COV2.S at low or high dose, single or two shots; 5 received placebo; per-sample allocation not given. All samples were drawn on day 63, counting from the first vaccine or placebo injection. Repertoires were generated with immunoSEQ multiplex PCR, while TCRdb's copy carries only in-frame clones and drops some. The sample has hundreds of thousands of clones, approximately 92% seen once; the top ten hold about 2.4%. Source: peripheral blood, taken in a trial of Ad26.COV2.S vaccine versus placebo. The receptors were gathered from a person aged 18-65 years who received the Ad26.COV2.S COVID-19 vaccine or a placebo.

The CDR3 region is CASSGRIRTNEKLFF. The CDR3 region has the DNA TGTGCCAGCAGTGGGAGGATAAGAACTAATGAAAAACTGTTTTTT. The chain is built from TRBV2 and TRBJ1-4; D is uncertain. This CDR3 has 15 residues. Germline V CDR1 and CDR2: SNHLY, FYNNEI. V shed 4 bases and J shed 1 base, with 10 bases lying between them.

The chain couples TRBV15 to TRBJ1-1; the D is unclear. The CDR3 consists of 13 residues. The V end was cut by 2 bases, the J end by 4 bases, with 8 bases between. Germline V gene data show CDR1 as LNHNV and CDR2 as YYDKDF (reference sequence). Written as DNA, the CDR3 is TGTGCCACCAGCAGACTAGACCTCACTGAAGCTTTCTTT. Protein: CATSRLDLTEAFF.

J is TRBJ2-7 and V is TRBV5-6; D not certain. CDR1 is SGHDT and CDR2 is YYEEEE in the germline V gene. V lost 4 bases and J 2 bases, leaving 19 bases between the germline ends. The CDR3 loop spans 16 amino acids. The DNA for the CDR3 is TGTGCCAGCAGCCCGCCCGGAGCGTCCAGTACCTACGAGCAGTACGTC. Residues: CASSPPGASSTYEQYV.

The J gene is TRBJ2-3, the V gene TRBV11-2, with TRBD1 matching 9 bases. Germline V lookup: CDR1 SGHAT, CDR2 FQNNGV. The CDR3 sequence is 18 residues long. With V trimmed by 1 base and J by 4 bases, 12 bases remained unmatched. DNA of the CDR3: TGTGCCAGCAGCTTAGTAGGGACAGGGTGGGGATCGGCAGATACGCAGTATTTT. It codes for CASSLVGTGWGSADTQYF.

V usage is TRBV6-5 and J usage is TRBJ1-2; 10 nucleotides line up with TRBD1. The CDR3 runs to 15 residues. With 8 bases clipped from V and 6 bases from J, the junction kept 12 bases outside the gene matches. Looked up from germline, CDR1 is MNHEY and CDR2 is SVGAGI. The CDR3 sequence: CASPRTGGHTDGYTF. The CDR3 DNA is TGTGCCAGCCCCCGGACAGGGGGTCATACGGATGGCTACACCTTC.

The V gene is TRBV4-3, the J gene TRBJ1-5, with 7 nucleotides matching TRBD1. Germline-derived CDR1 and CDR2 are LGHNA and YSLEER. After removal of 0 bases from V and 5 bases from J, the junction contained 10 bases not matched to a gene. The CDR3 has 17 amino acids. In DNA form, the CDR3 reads TGCGCCAGCAGCCAAGAACAATCACAGGGGTCACATCAGCCCCAGCATTTT. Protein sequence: CASSQEQSQGSHQPQHF.

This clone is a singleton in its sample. The CDR3 DNA is TGTGCCAGCAGCAACCCCCACCCGGGACTAGCGGTTTCCTACGAGCAGTACGTC. Residues: CASSNPHPGLAVSYEQYV. The chain is built from TRBV21-1 and TRBJ2-7; the table's TRBD2 call for D was not verified on the DNA. TRBV21-1 is classified as a pseudogene. The CDR3 sequence is 18 residues long.

This chain's CDR3 is CASSHTTGEQPQHF. CDR3 DNA: TGTGCCAGCAGCCACACTACAGGGGAGCAGCCCCAGCATTTT. The chain employs TRBV3-1 (or the pseudogene TRBV3-2) and TRBJ1-5; 7 nucleotides align to TRBD1. The germline gives CDR1 LGHDT, CDR2 YNNKEL (reference sequence). V lost 3 bases, J lost 7 bases, and 6 bases stayed unmatched. CDR3 length: 14 amino acids.

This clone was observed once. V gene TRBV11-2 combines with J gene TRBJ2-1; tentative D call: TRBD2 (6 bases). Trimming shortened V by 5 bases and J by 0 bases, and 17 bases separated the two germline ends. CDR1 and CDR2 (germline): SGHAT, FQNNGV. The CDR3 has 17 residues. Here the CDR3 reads CASSIRLVVSSYNEQFF. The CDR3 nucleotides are TGTGCCAGCAGCATCAGACTAGTTGTAAGCTCCTACAATGAGCAGTTCTTC.

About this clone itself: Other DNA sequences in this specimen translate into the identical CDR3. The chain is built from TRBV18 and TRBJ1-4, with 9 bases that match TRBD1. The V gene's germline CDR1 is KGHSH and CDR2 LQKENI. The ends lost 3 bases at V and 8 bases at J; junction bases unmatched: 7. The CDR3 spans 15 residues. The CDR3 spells CASSPPGTGREKLFF. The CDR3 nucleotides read TGTGCCAGCTCACCTCCCGGGACAGGGAGGGAAAAACTGTTTTTT.

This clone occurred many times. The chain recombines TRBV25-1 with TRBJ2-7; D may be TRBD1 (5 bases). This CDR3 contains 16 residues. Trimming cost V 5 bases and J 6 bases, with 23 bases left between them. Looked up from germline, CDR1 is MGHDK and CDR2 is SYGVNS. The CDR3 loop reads CASSTILGLGFREQYF. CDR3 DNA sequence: TGTGCCAGCAGTACGATCTTGGGGCTTGGATTTCGCGAGCAGTACTTC.

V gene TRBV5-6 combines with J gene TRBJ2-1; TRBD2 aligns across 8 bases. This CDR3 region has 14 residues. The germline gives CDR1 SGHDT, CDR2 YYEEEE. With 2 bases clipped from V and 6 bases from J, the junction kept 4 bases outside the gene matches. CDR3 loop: CASSFRGGRNEQFF. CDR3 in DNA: TGTGCCAGCAGCTTTCGGGGGGGACGCAATGAGCAGTTCTTC.